Presented here are 18 T cell receptor beta chains from one specimen sequenced in a study of T cell repertoires in cytomegalovirus infection. TCRdb independently ran MiXCR on the reads; one entry per CDR3 protein. The table has approximately 120,000 distinct CDR3 sequences, about 30% seen once. No antigen has been identified for these receptors. Sample: CD8+ T cells from cultured PBMCs, taken from culture after CMV antigen stimulation. The receptors were sampled from a human donor in good health (CMV status not recorded). Some clones in this sample may be carry-over from other donors' samples.

This clonotype came up many times. The chain employs TRBV7-9 and TRBJ2-1; D may be TRBD2 (5 bases). V was trimmed by 5 bases and J by 3 bases, leaving 20 bases between them. There are 17 residues in the CDR3. Germline lookup yields CDR1 SEHNR and CDR2 FQNEAQ (reference sequence). CDR3 sequence: CASSARIGERNYNEQFF. CDR3 sequence (DNA): TGTGCCAGCAGCGCCCGCATTGGGGAGAGAAACTACAATGAGCAGTTCTTC.

V is TRBV20-1 and J is TRBJ2-5; 11 bases match TRBD2. Per the germline V gene, CDR1 is DFQATT and CDR2 is SNEGSKA (reference sequence). This CDR3 is 16 amino acids long. With V trimmed by 3 bases and J by 5 bases, 11 bases remained unmatched. Here the CDR3 reads CSARPPLAGAVETQYF. The CDR3 coding sequence is TGCAGTGCTAGGCCCCCACTAGCGGGGGCTGTGGAGACCCAGTACTTC.

The sample holds a few counts of this clonotype. The chain recombines TRBV12-3 or TRBV12-4 with TRBJ2-1, with D unclear. The CDR3 is 14 residues long. V dropped 2 bases and J dropped 0 bases, with 5 bases sitting between them. CDR3 in DNA: TGTGCCAGCAGTTTACAGTCCTCCTACAATGAGCAGTTCTTC. Its protein product is CASSLQSSYNEQFF.

This clonotype was observed a handful of times. This rearrangement joins TRBV4-1 to TRBJ2-3; 14 bases line up with TRBD2. CDR1 and CDR2 from the germline V gene are MGHRA and YSYEKL. The CDR3 length is 16 residues. The J segment lost 6 bases and the V segment lost 2 bases, leaving 4 bases of the junction unmatched. In DNA, the CDR3 is TGCGCCAGCAGCCAACGGGGGACTAGCGGGGGTGATACGCAGTATTTT. Protein: CASSQRGTSGGDTQYF.

The chain's CDR3 is CASSLAGGITEAFF. DNA of the CDR3: TGTGCCAGCAGTTTAGCAGGGGGTATAACTGAAGCTTTCTTT. The chain uses TRBV12-3 or TRBV12-4 and TRBJ1-1, with D possibly TRBD1 on 6 matching bases. The CDR3 is made up of 14 amino acids. V gave up 0 bases and J gave up 5 bases, with 10 bases separating them.

This clonotype appeared many times. V usage is TRBV7-9 and J usage is TRBJ1-1; D is undetermined. The V gene's germline CDR1 is SEHNR and CDR2 FQNEAQ (reference sequence). The CDR3 extends over 12 amino acids. The germline V and J ends were trimmed by 5 bases and 5 bases, with 9 bases remaining between them. The CDR3 DNA reads as TGTGCCAGCAGCGTTAGAGGGACTGAAGCTTTCTTT. Its translation is CASSVRGTEAFF.

This clonotype was observed a handful of times. This chain connects TRBV4-1 to TRBJ1-2; no firm D call. This CDR3 has 14 residues. V was cut by 2 bases and J by 7 bases, with 14 bases left in between. CDR1 and CDR2 from the germline V gene are MGHRA and YSYEKL. CDR3 sequence reads: CASSQPTDVRGYTF. The CDR3 coding sequence is TGCGCCAGCAGCCAACCGACGGACGTCCGTGGCTACACCTTC.

This clonotype was detected only a few times. V gene TRBV5-4 combines with J gene TRBJ2-3; D is ambiguous. The CDR3 runs to 11 residues. Looked up from germline, CDR1 is SGHNT and CDR2 is YYREEE (reference sequence). V lost 1 base and J lost 6, with 3 bases in between. CDR3 nucleotide sequence: TGTGCCAGCAGCTTGTTGGATACGCAGTATTTT. Protein product: CASSLLDTQYF.

The V call is TRBV7-4, the J call TRBJ2-1; TRBD2 aligns across 11 bases. The CDR3 covers 15 residues. Germline V gives CDR1 SGHVT, CDR2 SQSDAQ. Losses at the gene ends were 6 bases for V and 2 bases for J; bases not matched to a gene: 3. CDR3 coding DNA: TGTGCCAGCAGATTTAGCGGGGGGGCCTACAATGAGCAGTTCTTC. Its protein product is CASRFSGGAYNEQFF.

The chain is built from TRBV2 and TRBJ1-2; 8 bases align to TRBD1. V was pared by 7 bases and J by 0 bases, with 10 bases of the junction left unmatched. The CDR3 is 16 residues long. The germline CDR1 and CDR2 sequences are SNHLY and FYNNEI. The CDR3 loop reads CASNGFRQGTNYGYTF. In nucleotides, the CDR3 is TGTGCCAGCAATGGCTTCCGACAGGGGACTAACTATGGCTACACCTTC.

This clonotype has at least ten counts. The rearrangement uses TRBV7-2 and TRBJ2-7; 10 bases are shared with TRBD1. Germline-derived CDR1 and CDR2 are SGHTA and FQGNSA. This CDR3 has 14 amino acids. V gave up 6 bases and J gave up 1 base; unmatched junction bases: 3. The CDR3 loop reads CASSRTGGSYEQYF. As DNA, the CDR3 is TGTGCCAGCAGTCGGACAGGGGGATCCTACGAGCAGTACTTC.

The V gene is TRBV20-1, the J gene TRBJ2-2, with 7 bases fitting TRBD2. The CDR3 has 15 residues. V was clipped by 0 bases and J by 1 base; unmatched bases: 2. Germline V gene lookup returns CDR1 DFQATT and CDR2 SNEGSKA (reference sequence). CDR3 nucleotide sequence: TGCAGTGCTAGAGATCTAGCGGAGAACACCGGGGAGCTGTTTTTT. Translating gives CSARDLAENTGELFF.

This chain uses TRBV27 with TRBJ1-1, with D perhaps TRBD1 (6 bases). The CDR3 is 14 residues long. CDR1 is MNHEY and CDR2 is SMNVEV in the germline V gene (reference sequence). Trimming pared 2 bases from V and 3 bases from J, leaving 10 bases between. CDR3 DNA: TGTGCCAGCAGTTTACTGAGGGGGTACACTGAAGCTTTCTTT. Amino acids: CASSLLRGYTEAFF.

In this sample, this clonotype turned up a few times. This chain links TRBV27 with TRBJ2-2, with a possible D match to TRBD1 (6 bases). V was trimmed by 6 bases and J by 7 bases, leaving 18 bases between them. Germline-derived CDR1 and CDR2 are MNHEY and SMNVEV (reference sequence). CDR3 length: 15 amino acids. The CDR3, as DNA: TGTGCCAGCAGCATCACACAGGGAGTCGGCGGGGAGCTGTTTTTT. Encoded protein: CASSITQGVGGELFF.

The gene calls are TRBV6-1 and TRBJ2-7; either TRBD1 or TRBD2 may supply D (5 bases each). The germline gives CDR1 MNHNS, CDR2 SASEGT. CDR3 length: 13 amino acids. V lost 8 bases and J lost 2, with 13 bases in between. The CDR3 coding sequence is TGTGCCAGCGGCCGGGACCGACCCTACGAGCAGTACTTC. Translated, it gives CASGRDRPYEQYF.

The chain is built from TRBV4-1 and TRBJ1-2; D gene uncertain. V lost 0 bases and J 7 bases, leaving 6 bases between the germline ends. The CDR3 has 12 residues. Germline V gene data show CDR1 as MGHRA and CDR2 as YSYEKL. The CDR3 nucleotides are TGCGCCAGCAGCCAAGACGGGCTTGGCTACACCTTC. Translated: CASSQDGLGYTF.

The CDR3 DNA follows: TGTGCCAGTAGTACAGGACTAGCGGCCTCCTACGAGCAGTACTTC. Translated, it gives CASSTGLAASYEQYF. The chain links TRBV19 to TRBJ2-7; 10 bases map to TRBD2. The CDR3 extends over 15 amino acids. The J segment lost 0 bases and the V segment lost 4 bases, leaving 3 bases of the junction unmatched. The germline gives CDR1 LNHDA, CDR2 SQIVND (reference sequence).

Ten or more counts support this clonotype. The chain combines TRBV19 with TRBJ1-1; perhaps TRBD1 as D (5 bases). CDR3 length: 14 amino acids. Looked up from germline, CDR1 is LNHDA and CDR2 is SQIVND (reference sequence). The V end lost 3 bases, the J end lost 1 base, and 9 bases lay between the germline ends. DNA for the CDR3: TGTGCCAGTAGTATCAGGGCCCAGAACACTGAAGCTTTCTTT. Its protein is CASSIRAQNTEAFF.